The 20 T cell receptor beta chains listed next were all sequenced from one sample in a study of shared clonotypes between healthy human individuals. The assay was immunoSEQ multiplex PCR, and TCRdb's table has in-frame clones only and misses some. The sample holds 2 million to 2.5 million clones, 85% to 95% seen once. Sequences were obtained from naive CD4+ T cells from PBMCs. The subset denotes: CD45RA+ positively selected. The receptors shown here come from a man younger than 35 in good health. Some clones in this sample may be carry-over from other donors' samples.

The table lists this clone with a count of one. The chain recombines TRBV4-2 with TRBJ1-2; D is perhaps TRBD1 (5 bases). Looked up from germline, CDR1 is LGHNA and CDR2 is YNFKEQ. The length of the CDR3 is 20 residues. V lost 1 base and J lost 6, with 30 bases in between. The CDR3 nucleotides read TGTGCCAGCAGCCAAGTCGGCATTTCGGGACGGGAGTGGTTTTTTGATGGCTACACCTTC. It specifies CASSQVGISGREWFFDGYTF.

The gene calls are TRBV19 and TRBJ1-5; the D is unclear. The CDR3 totals 12 residues. Trimming removed 4 bases at V and 7 bases at J, with 8 bases between. CDR1 is LNHDA and CDR2 is SQIVND in the germline V gene (reference sequence). CDR3 sequence: CASSTLVQPQHF. CDR3 in DNA: TGTGCCAGTAGTACGCTCGTCCAGCCCCAGCATTTT.

The chain combines TRBV19 with TRBJ1-1, with D possibly TRBD1 on 5 matching bases. CDR3 length: 14 residues. Trimming removed 2 bases from V and 1 base from J, with 8 bases in between. Germline-derived CDR1 and CDR2 are LNHDA and SQIVND (reference sequence). The CDR3 DNA sequence: TGTGCCAGTAGTATAAGAGGGACGAACACTGAAGCTTTCTTT. The encoded protein is CASSIRGTNTEAFF.

The rearrangement joins TRBV19 to TRBJ1-1; D unresolved. V was pared by 3 bases and J by 6 bases, with 17 bases between. From germline, CDR1 is LNHDA and CDR2 SQIVND (reference sequence). The CDR3 is 15 amino acids. As DNA, the CDR3 is TGTGCCAGTAGTATCTACACCCGCGGATACTCTGAAGCTTTCTTT. Translating it yields CASSIYTRGYSEAFF. The full variable domain, rest sourced from reference TRBV19 and TRBJ1-1, is DGGITQSPKYLFRKEGQNVTLSCEQNLNHDAMYWYRQDPGQGLRLIYYSQIVNDFQKGDIAEGYSVSREKKESFPLTVTSAQKNPTAFYLCASSIYTRGYSEAFFGQGTRLTVV.

The chain recombines TRBV7-2 with TRBJ2-7, with TRBD2 as a possible D gene (7 bases). The CDR3 extends over 15 amino acids. CDR1 SGHTA and CDR2 FQGNSA come from the germline V gene. V lost 5 bases to trimming and J lost 2 bases, with 16 bases between them. CDR3 protein: CASSTRGGDPYEQYF. DNA of the CDR3: TGTGCCAGCAGCACAAGGGGGGGGGACCCCTACGAGCAGTACTTC.

This sequence joins TRBV5-5 and TRBJ2-1; TRBD2 matches at 13 bases. Trimming removed 4 bases from V and 4 bases from J; junction bases left unmatched: 2. The CDR3 is made up of 15 amino acids. CDR1 is SGHKS and CDR2 is YYEKEE in the germline V gene (reference sequence). The chain's CDR3 is CASSGLAGAYNEQFF. The CDR3 DNA follows: TGTGCCAGCAGCGGACTAGCGGGAGCTTACAATGAGCAGTTCTTC.

This clone has only one observation. The chain has TRBV5-1 and TRBJ1-1; D remains ambiguous. Germline V lookup: CDR1 SGHRS, CDR2 YFSETQ. Between the trimmed V and J ends, which lost 0 bases and 4 bases, there was a span of 10 bases. There are 14 residues in the CDR3. CDR3 residues: CASSLAAGTTEAFF. The CDR3 DNA sequence: TGCGCCAGCAGCTTGGCCGCCGGAACCACTGAAGCTTTCTTT.

This sequence joins TRBV10-3 and TRBJ2-7; D gene ambiguous. Trimming pared 5 bases from V and 0 bases from J, leaving 14 bases between. The CDR3 runs to 15 residues. CDR1 is ENHRY, CDR2 SYGVKD, per germline. CDR3 nucleotides: TGTGCCATCAGTTGGCAGCTAGTCAGCTCCTACGAGCAGTACTTC. The encoded protein is CAISWQLVSSYEQYF.

The chain carries TRBV29-1 and TRBJ1-1; a weak D match, TRBD1 (5 bases). Looked up from germline, CDR1 is SQVTM and CDR2 is ANQGSEA. With 0 bases removed from V and 3 bases from J, the gap between germline ends came to 14 bases. CDR3 length equals 15 residues. CDR3: CSVEDRAKGDTEAFF. The CDR3 DNA reads TGCAGCGTTGAAGATAGGGCCAAAGGGGACACTGAAGCTTTCTTT.

This clone was seen just once. The chain employs TRBV28 and TRBJ1-5; D is ambiguous. CDR3 length: 16 amino acids. Deletions cut 2 bases from V and 5 bases from J, with 16 bases between. Germline CDR1 MDHEN, CDR2 SYDVKM. The CDR3 loop is CASSLAPPHNDQPQHF. The CDR3 bases are TGTGCCAGCAGTTTAGCCCCACCCCACAACGATCAGCCCCAGCATTTT.

The genes are TRBV9 and TRBJ2-3; no firm D call. The germline V gene encodes CDR1 SGDLS and CDR2 YYNGEE. CDR3 size: 12 residues. Trimming removed 4 bases at V and 6 bases at J, with 9 bases between. CDR3 coding DNA: TGTGCCAGCAGCCCAGAACCGGATACGCAGTATTTT. It yields the protein CASSPEPDTQYF. Full variable domain (rest looked up from reference TRBV9 and TRBJ2-3): DSGVTQTPKHLITATGQRVTLRCSPRSGDLSVYWYQQSLDQGLQFLIQYYNGEERAKGNILERFSAQQFPDLHSELNLSSLELGDSALYFCASSPEPDTQYFGPGTRLTVL.

Of note for this clone: The sample has other DNA sequences that encode this CDR3 too. The chain carries TRBV29-1 and TRBJ2-5, with D possibly TRBD2 on 5 matching bases. The V and J ends lost 7 bases and 5 bases respectively, with 11 bases between them. The CDR3 has 11 residues. In germline, CDR1 is SQVTM, CDR2 ANQGSEA. CDR3 DNA: TGCAGCGCCCAACCGGGGGAGACCCAGTACTTC. It is translated as CSAQPGETQYF.

To note about this clone: At the DNA level, this CDR3 is encoded by other sequences in the same sample as well. The rearrangement uses TRBV28 and TRBJ2-7; no clear D. Trimming pared 8 bases from V and 6 bases from J, leaving 5 bases between. The CDR3 extends over 9 amino acids. Germline V gives CDR1 MDHEN, CDR2 SYDVKM. In nucleotides, the CDR3 is TGTGCCAGCTCGAGCGAGCAGTACTTC. This gives the protein CASSSEQYF.

This CDR3 reads CASSQGGQGNYGYTF. CDR3 sequence (DNA): TGCGCCAGCAGTCAAGGGGGCCAGGGTAACTATGGCTACACCTTC. The V and J genes are TRBV10-2 and TRBJ1-2, with TRBD1 matching 7 bases. The CDR3 sequence is 15 residues long. J was trimmed by 1 base and V by 5 bases; bases with no gene match: 7. Germline V gene lookup returns CDR1 WSHSY and CDR2 SAAADI.

This clone was recorded only once. This chain links TRBV19 with TRBJ2-1; 10 bases line up with TRBD2. Germline V CDR1 and CDR2: LNHDA, SQIVND (reference sequence). CDR3 size: 15 residues. With V trimmed by 6 bases and J by 10 bases, 12 bases remained unmatched. The CDR3 region is CASRPEASGSREQFF. DNA of the CDR3: TGTGCCAGTAGGCCCGAGGCTAGCGGGAGTAGGGAGCAGTTCTTC.

The gene calls are TRBV11-2 and TRBJ2-7; 10 positions agree with TRBD1. From germline, CDR1 is SGHAT and CDR2 FQNNGV. This CDR3 contains 14 residues. Trimming at V came to 10 bases and at J to 3 bases, leaving 9 bases not matched to a gene. The CDR3 here is CATRTRDRGYEQYF. The CDR3 bases are TGTGCCACCCGAACCCGGGACAGGGGCTACGAGCAGTACTTC.

The chain employs TRBV11-2 and TRBJ2-7; 9 nucleotides line up with TRBD2. This CDR3 has 16 residues. CDR1 is SGHAT, CDR2 FQNNGV, per germline. Trimming took 2 bases from V and 6 from J; bases not matched to a gene: 11. The CDR3: CASSLNGAGGTAEQYF. The CDR3 DNA sequence: TGTGCCAGCAGCTTAAATGGAGCGGGAGGTACGGCCGAGCAGTACTTC.

The chain joins TRBV21-1 to TRBJ2-1; whether TRBD2, the table's D call, matches the DNA was not checked. TRBV21-1 is marked as a pseudogene. CDR3 length: 18 residues. CDR3 loop: CASSKRWAAGGRPNEQFF. CDR3 nucleotide sequence: TGTGCCAGCAGCAAAAGATGGGCGGCTGGCGGGAGACCCAATGAGCAGTTCTTC.

This clone is a singleton in its sample. The V gene is TRBV4-2, the J gene TRBJ2-1; possible D gene TRBD1, 5 bases. CDR1 is LGHNA and CDR2 is YNFKEQ in the germline V gene. The V end lost 1 base, the J end lost 5 bases, and 18 bases lay between the germline ends. The CDR3 length is 17 residues. The DNA for the CDR3 is TGTGCCAGCAGCCAAGCCGCAGGGAATAGACCAGACAATGAGCAGTTCTTC. Translating it yields CASSQAAGNRPDNEQFF.

This rearrangement joins TRBV7-9 to TRBJ1-1; D possibly corresponds to TRBD1 (5 bases). From germline, CDR1 is SEHNR and CDR2 FQNEAQ (reference sequence). The CDR3 is 13 amino acids. The V end lost 2 bases, the J end lost 6 bases, and 10 bases lay between the germline ends. The CDR3 nucleotides read TGTGCCAGCAGCTTATGGGGGGAAGCTGAAGCTTTCTTT. It yields the protein CASSLWGEAEAFF.